Listed here are 9 T cell receptor beta chains from one sample, sequenced in a study of OX40 agonist ivuxolimab in advanced cancers. The assay was immunoSEQ multiplex PCR, and TCRdb's table has in-frame clones only and misses some. The data show approximately 81,000 clones, with 70% to 90% seen just once and 0.47% held by the top ten. The specimen comprised CD4+ or CD8+ T cells sorted from blood, sampled in a trial of the OX40 agonist ivuxolimab. These receptors came from an adult with an advanced solid tumor such as melanoma, head and neck, liver or kidney cancer.

This chain links TRBV5-1 with TRBJ2-5, with TRBD2 as a possible D gene (5 bases). The CDR3 covers 12 residues. The germline V gene has CDR1 SGHRS and CDR2 YFSETQ. With 5 bases removed from V and 5 bases from J, the gap between germline ends came to 10 bases. CDR3 in DNA: TGCGCCAGCAGGCTAGAGGGCGAGACCCAGTACTTC. Translation: CASRLEGETQYF. The whole variable domain, filled in from reference TRBV5-1 and TRBJ2-5, reads KAGVTQTPRYLIKTRGQQVTLSCSPISGHRSVSWYQQTPGQGLQFLFEYFSETQRNKGNFPGRFSGRQFSNSRSEMNVSTLELGDSALYLCASRLEGETQYFGPGTRLLVL.

This chain uses TRBV5-4 with TRBJ2-5; 12 positions match TRBD2. Germline V gives CDR1 SGHNT, CDR2 YYREEE (reference sequence). Germline trimming cut 2 bases from V and 5 bases from J; bases unmatched to any gene: 10. The CDR3 length is 17 residues. This CDR3 is CASSFSPLAGGGETQYF. The DNA of the CDR3 is TGTGCCAGCAGCTTCTCTCCACTAGCGGGGGGCGGGGAGACCCAGTACTTC. Filled out from reference TRBV5-4 and TRBJ2-5, the complete variable domain reads ETGVTQSPTHLIKTRGQQVTLRCSSQSGHNTVSWYQQALGQGPQFIFQYYREEENGRGNFPPRFSGLQFPNYSSELNVNALELDDSALYLCASSFSPLAGGGETQYFGPGTRLLVL.

V gene TRBV5-5 combines with J gene TRBJ1-6; D gene unclear. Looked up from germline, CDR1 is SGHKS and CDR2 is YYEKEE (reference sequence). The V gene lost 4 bases and the J gene lost 7 bases, with 12 bases spanning the gap. This CDR3 spans 14 amino acids. As DNA, the CDR3 is TGTGCCAGCAGCCCCCCCGCCCAAAATTCACCCCTCCACTTT. It encodes CASSPPAQNSPLHF.

In DNA, the CDR3 is TGTGCCAGCATAAGACAGGGCAATCAGCCCCAGCATTTT. Amino acid sequence: CASIRQGNQPQHF. The chain carries TRBV6-1 and TRBJ1-5; the D gene is possibly TRBD1 (6 bases). V lost 7 bases, J lost 2 bases, and 9 bases lay in between. Germline V CDR1 and CDR2: MNHNS, SASEGT. The CDR3 is made up of 13 amino acids.

J is TRBJ1-2 and V is TRBV4-3; D remains unclear. From germline, CDR1 is LGHNA and CDR2 YSLEER. Trimming removed 0 bases at V and 7 bases at J, with 9 bases between. The CDR3 runs 13 residues. CDR3 sequence: CASSQDRRGGYTF. The CDR3 DNA reads as TGCGCCAGCAGCCAAGACAGGCGAGGTGGCTACACCTTC.

The genes are TRBV5-1 and TRBJ2-7, with no clear D. The V end was cut by 2 bases, the J end by 0 bases, with 12 bases between. The V gene's germline CDR1 is SGHRS and CDR2 YFSETQ. This CDR3 comprises 15 residues. The CDR3 region has the DNA TGCGCCAGCAGCTTCACGCCCGAAAGCTCCTACGAGCAGTACTTC. Translated, it gives CASSFTPESSYEQYF.

V gene TRBV7-9 combines with J gene TRBJ1-5, with D possibly being TRBD1 (6 bases). The CDR3 is 13 residues long. V gave up 4 bases and J gave up 7 bases, with 11 bases separating them. The germline CDR1 and CDR2 sequences are SEHNR and FQNEAQ (reference sequence). For the CDR3, the DNA is TGTGCCAGCAGCTCCCTTGGGGGCCAGCCCCAGCATTTT. It is translated as CASSSLGGQPQHF.

The chain couples TRBV2 to TRBJ2-3; the D call may be TRBD1 or TRBD2 (5 bases each). The CDR3 has 14 amino acids. Germline CDR1 reads SNHLY; CDR2 reads FYNNEI. Trimming shortened V by 4 bases and J by 2 bases, and 10 bases separated the two germline ends. CDR3 sequence reads: CASSVRGDTDTQYF. The CDR3 coding sequence is TGTGCCAGCAGTGTGAGAGGGGACACAGATACGCAGTATTTT.

The chain recombines TRBV7-9 with TRBJ2-2; a weak D match, TRBD1 (6 bases). Trimming removed 5 bases from V and 6 bases from J, with 10 bases in between. CDR1 and CDR2 (germline): SEHNR, FQNEAQ (reference sequence). The CDR3 sequence is 13 residues long. In DNA form, the CDR3 reads TGTGCCAGCAGCCTCACAGGGTCCGGGGAGCTGTTTTTT. Amino acid sequence: CASSLTGSGELFF. The complete variable domain, with remaining parts taken from reference TRBV7-9 and TRBJ2-2, reads DTGVSQNPRHKITKRGQNVTFRCDPISEHNRLYWYRQTLGQGPEFLTYFQNEAQLEKSRLLSDRFSAERPKGSFSTLEIQRTEQGDSAMYLCASSLTGSGELFFGEGSRLTVL.